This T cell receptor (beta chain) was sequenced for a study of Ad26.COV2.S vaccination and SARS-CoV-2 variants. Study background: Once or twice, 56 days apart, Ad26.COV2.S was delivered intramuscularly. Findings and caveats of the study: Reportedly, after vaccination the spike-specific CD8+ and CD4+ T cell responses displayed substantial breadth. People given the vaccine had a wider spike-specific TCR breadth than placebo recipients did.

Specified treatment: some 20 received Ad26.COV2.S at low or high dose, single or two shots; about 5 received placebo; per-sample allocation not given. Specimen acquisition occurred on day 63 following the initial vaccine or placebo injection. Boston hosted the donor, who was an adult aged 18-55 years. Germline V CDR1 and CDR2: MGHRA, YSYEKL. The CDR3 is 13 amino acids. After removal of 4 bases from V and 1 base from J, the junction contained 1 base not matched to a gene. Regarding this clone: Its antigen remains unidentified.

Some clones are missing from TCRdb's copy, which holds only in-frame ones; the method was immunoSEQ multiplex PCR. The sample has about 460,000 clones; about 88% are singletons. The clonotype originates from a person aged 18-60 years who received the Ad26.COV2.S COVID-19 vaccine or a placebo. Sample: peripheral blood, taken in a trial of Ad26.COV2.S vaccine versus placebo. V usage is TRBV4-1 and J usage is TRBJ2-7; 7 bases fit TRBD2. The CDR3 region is CASSPGGSYEQYF. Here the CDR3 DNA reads TGCGCCAGCAGCCCCGGGGGGTCCTACGAGCAGTACTTC.